These 24 T cell receptor beta chains were sequenced from one sample in a study of blood T cell repertoires in COVID-19 (dated by TCRdb to 2020 to 2021). The library was prepared using the immunoSEQ multiplex PCR assay. TCRdb carries this immuneACCESS record with in-frame sequences only. Its versions omit some clonotypes, under half of them owing to an unresolved V gene in the studies checked, with the rest unexplained. The sample table holds 130,000 to 150,000 clones, of which 80% to 90% were seen once. The top ten clonotypes cover 8% of the sample. The sample comprised peripheral blood. All receptors come from a woman aged 55-70 years with COVID-19, enrolled during active disease.

V is TRBV2 and J is TRBJ2-7; D may be TRBD1 (6 bases). The CDR3 sequence is 16 residues long. Germline CDR1 and CDR2: SNHLY and FYNNEI. V was trimmed by 0 bases and J by 6 bases, leaving 18 bases between them. The CDR3: CASSEALQGTESEQYF. CDR3 sequence (DNA): TGTGCCAGCAGTGAAGCGCTTCAGGGGACGGAGTCCGAGCAGTACTTC. Full variable domain (rest looked up from reference TRBV2 and TRBJ2-7): EPEVTQTPSHQVTQMGQEVILRCVPISNHLYFYWYRQILGQKVEFLVSFYNNEISEKSEIFDDQFSVERPDGSNFTLKIRSTKLEDSAMYFCASSEALQGTESEQYFGPGTRLTVT.

The chain couples TRBV5-6 to TRBJ1-3; no reliable D call. The CDR3 is made up of 14 amino acids. CDR1 and CDR2 from the germline V gene are SGHDT and YYEEEE. V shed 1 base and J shed 0 bases, with 5 bases lying between them. CDR3 nucleotide sequence: TGTGCCAGCAGCTTGTCGTCCTCTGGAAACACCATATATTTT. Translation gives CASSLSSSGNTIYF.

The chain is built from TRBV18 and TRBJ1-3, with 7 bases identical to TRBD1. The CDR3 runs to 16 residues. Germline V lookup: CDR1 KGHSH, CDR2 LQKENI. V lost 3 bases to trimming and J lost 0 bases; unmatched junction nucleotides: 5. CDR3 bases: TGTGCCAGCTCACCGGTGGGACAGAGCTCTGGAAACACCATATATTTT. Amino acid sequence: CASSPVGQSSGNTIYF.

The chain couples TRBV4-3 to TRBJ2-1; TRBD2 might be the D (6 bases). The CDR3 loop spans 15 amino acids. CDR1 and CDR2 from the germline V gene are LGHNA and YSLEER. The ends were cut back, 0 bases at V and 3 bases at J, with 9 bases in the middle. CDR3 nucleotide sequence: TGCGCCAGCAGCCAAGAGGGGGGAGTCTACAATGAGCAGTTCTTC. This gives the protein CASSQEGGVYNEQFF.

Points on this clone: The sample carries other DNA sequences with the same CDR3. The V call is TRBV6-5, the J call TRBJ2-2, with TRBD1 matching 8 bases. J gave up 2 bases and V 7 bases, and 0 bases lay outside the gene matches. This CDR3 has 13 residues. Germline CDR1 is MNHEY and CDR2 is SVGAGI. The chain's CDR3 is CASTGGNTGELFF. Here the CDR3 DNA reads TGTGCCAGCACAGGGGGCAACACCGGGGAGCTGTTTTTT.

The genes are TRBV7-2 and TRBJ2-1; 10 bases agree with TRBD2. Germline V gene data show CDR1 as SGHTA and CDR2 as FQGNSA. J lost 4 bases, V lost 5 bases, and 5 bases had no gene match. CDR3 size: 15 residues. CDR3 nucleotide sequence: TGTGCCAGCAGCCTGCTAGCGGGGGTATACAATGAGCAGTTCTTC. Translation gives CASSLLAGVYNEQFF.

This clone was counted once. The chain carries TRBV5-4 and TRBJ2-7; 14 nucleotides line up with TRBD2. Germline V lookup: CDR1 SGHNT, CDR2 YYREEE (reference sequence). CDR3 size: 17 residues. V gave up 0 bases and J gave up 0 bases; unmatched junction bases: 2. The CDR3, as DNA: TGTGCCAGCAGCTTGGGACTAGCGGGGGGGCTCTCCTACGAGCAGTACTTC. As protein: CASSLGLAGGLSYEQYF. Full variable domain (missing parts from reference TRBV5-4 and TRBJ2-7): ETGVTQSPTHLIKTRGQQVTLRCSSQSGHNTVSWYQQALGQGPQFIFQYYREEENGRGNFPPRFSGLQFPNYSSELNVNALELDDSALYLCASSLGLAGGLSYEQYFGPGTRLTVT.

V gene TRBV6-5 combines with J gene TRBJ1-1; a weak D match, TRBD1 (6 bases). The CDR3 length is 14 residues. Per the germline V gene, CDR1 is MNHEY and CDR2 is SVGAGI. V lost 5 bases and J 1 base, leaving 11 bases between the germline ends. CDR3 DNA sequence: TGTGCCAGCAGTCACGGACAGAGGAACACTGAAGCTTTCTTT. This codes for CASSHGQRNTEAFF.

V is TRBV7-2 and J is TRBJ1-2, with D hard to call. In germline, CDR1 is SGHTA, CDR2 FQGNSA. This CDR3 spans 15 amino acids. The V end was cut by 1 base, the J end by 0 bases, with 9 bases between. CDR3 region: CASSLGPIANYGYTF. The CDR3 nucleotides read TGTGCCAGCAGCTTAGGTCCGATAGCTAACTATGGCTACACCTTC. The full variable domain, completed using reference TRBV7-2 and TRBJ1-2, is GAGVSQSPSNKVTEKGKDVELRCDPISGHTALYWYRQSLGQGLEFLIYFQGNSAPDKSGLPSDRFSAERTGGSVSTLTIQRTQQEDSAVYLCASSLGPIANYGYTFGSGTRLTVV.

As DNA, the CDR3 is TGTGCCAGCAGTTTAGCGGGAACTTTGCTCCACTTT. Amino acids: CASSLAGTLLHF. The chain employs TRBV28 and TRBJ1-6, with no clear D. V was shortened by 2 bases and J by 16 bases, with 12 bases between the two germline ends. There are 12 residues in the CDR3. Germline CDR1 reads MDHEN; CDR2 reads SYDVKM.

The J gene is TRBJ2-3, the V gene TRBV7-3, with D perhaps matching TRBD2 (5 bases). Trimming removed 5 bases at V and 3 bases at J, with 9 bases between. This CDR3 region has 13 residues. Germline V lookup: CDR1 SGHTA, CDR2 FQGTGA. The CDR3 loop reads CASSASGTDTQYF. CDR3 bases: TGTGCCAGCAGCGCCTCGGGGACAGATACGCAGTATTTT.

J is TRBJ1-2 and V is TRBV7-2, with D possibly TRBD1 on 6 matching bases. The germline V gene has CDR1 SGHTA and CDR2 FQGNSA. The CDR3 covers 15 residues. V lost 2 bases to trimming and J lost 5 bases, with 15 bases between them. CDR3 residues: CASSLSPGEKYGYTF. For the CDR3, the DNA is TGTGCCAGCAGCTTATCCCCAGGGGAAAAATATGGCTACACCTTC. Looking up the rest from reference TRBV7-2 and TRBJ1-2 gives the full variable domain: GAGVSQSPSNKVTEKGKDVELRCDPISGHTALYWYRQSLGQGLEFLIYFQGNSAPDKSGLPSDRFSAERTGGSVSTLTIQRTQQEDSAVYLCASSLSPGEKYGYTFGSGTRLTVV.

The chain employs TRBV9 and TRBJ2-5; TRBD2 is a possible D gene (6 bases). Per germline, CDR1 SGDLS and CDR2 YYNGEE. Trimming stripped 2 bases from V and 2 bases from J, with 13 bases between. This CDR3 contains 15 residues. CDR3 sequence: CASSVTSGGQETQYF. Here the CDR3 DNA reads TGTGCCAGCAGCGTTACCTCCGGAGGGCAAGAGACCCAGTACTTC.

This clone turned up a few times. V gene TRBV5-1 combines with J gene TRBJ1-5, with 8 bases that match TRBD1. J gave up 2 bases and V 2 bases, and 3 bases lay outside the gene matches. From germline, CDR1 is SGHRS and CDR2 YFSETQ. The CDR3 spans 15 residues. The CDR3 protein is CASSFSTGGNQPQHF. The DNA for the CDR3 is TGCGCCAGCAGCTTTTCGACAGGGGGCAATCAGCCCCAGCATTTT.

This chain uses TRBV4-2 with TRBJ1-5, with TRBD1 matching over 8 bases. This CDR3 comprises 15 residues. V was pared by 2 bases and J by 4 bases, with 4 bases of the junction left unmatched. Germline CDR1 LGHNA, CDR2 YNFKEQ. This CDR3 is CASSQHHRGNQPQHF. CDR3 sequence (DNA): TGTGCCAGCAGCCAACACCACAGGGGGAATCAGCCCCAGCATTTT.

The chain carries TRBV2 and TRBJ1-2; the match to TRBD1 covers 10 bases. CDR3 length: 14 residues. The V gene end was trimmed by 6 bases and the J gene end by 6 bases; junction bases not matched to a gene: 7. The germline V gene has CDR1 SNHLY and CDR2 FYNNEI. The CDR3 DNA reads TGTGCCAGCAGCCCGACAGGGGGCAGGGATGGCTACACCTTC. Translating it yields CASSPTGGRDGYTF.

The chain uses TRBV5-1 and TRBJ2-7, with TRBD1 identical over 8 bases. The junction had 8 bases not matched to a gene; V was cut back by 4 bases and J by 2 bases. The germline gives CDR1 SGHRS, CDR2 YFSETQ. The CDR3 spans 15 residues. CDR3 DNA sequence: TGCGCCAGCAGCAACGGACAGGGCTCGACCTACGAGCAGTACTTC. Encoded protein: CASSNGQGSTYEQYF.

The chain employs TRBV5-1 and TRBJ2-3, with 8 bases fitting TRBD2. Per germline, CDR1 SGHRS and CDR2 YFSETQ. The CDR3 has 16 amino acids. J was trimmed by 4 bases and V by 4 bases; bases with no gene match: 11. The CDR3 nucleotides read TGCGCCAGCAGCCCGCACGCCCGGGAGGGCCCAGATACGCAGTATTTT. This codes for CASSPHAREGPDTQYF.

The chain combines TRBV5-8 with TRBJ2-4, with a tentative D call TRBD1 (5 bases). This CDR3 comprises 15 residues. V was cut by 1 base and J by 4 bases, with 12 bases left in between. Germline V gives CDR1 SGHTS, CDR2 YDEGEE. The CDR3 loop reads CASSLMQGQKNIQYF. CDR3 nucleotides: TGTGCCAGCAGCTTGATGCAGGGCCAAAAAAACATTCAGTACTTC.

This clone turned up a few times. The V gene is TRBV3-1 (or the pseudogene TRBV3-2), the J gene TRBJ1-2, with 9 bases fitting TRBD1. J lost 6 bases, V lost 4 bases, and 6 bases had no gene match. Germline-derived CDR1 and CDR2 are LGHDT and YNNKEL (reference sequence). This CDR3 region has 14 residues. CDR3 residues: CASSLSRQGDGYTF. As DNA, the CDR3 is TGTGCCAGCAGCCTCAGTCGACAGGGGGATGGCTACACCTTC.

This clone has just a few counts. The CDR3 here is CASSPGGDTIYF. The DNA for the CDR3 is TGTGCCAGCAGCCCTGGGGGGGACACCATATATTTT. This chain connects TRBV12-3 or TRBV12-4 to TRBJ1-3; the D gene is possibly TRBD1 (5 bases). The CDR3 spans 12 residues. V was shortened by 6 bases and J by 8 bases, with 11 bases between the two germline ends.

The chain uses TRBV10-3 and TRBJ2-3; TRBD2 agrees at 8 bases. This CDR3 spans 14 amino acids. V was clipped by 4 bases and J by 5 bases; unmatched bases: 5. Germline-derived CDR1 and CDR2 are ENHRY and SYGVKD. The CDR3 DNA is TGTGCCATCAGTGGAGCGGGGGAGATAGATACGCAGTATTTT. It encodes CAISGAGEIDTQYF.

As for this clone: Other DNA sequences of this sample code for an identical CDR3. The chain uses TRBV12-3 or TRBV12-4 and TRBJ2-7; D is ambiguous. The CDR3 has 13 residues. V was clipped by 3 bases and J by 0 bases, with 6 bases between them. Written as DNA, the CDR3 is TGTGCCAGCAGTTTTCCAGGCTCCTACGAGCAGTACTTC. It translates to CASSFPGSYEQYF.

This clone appeared once. The rearrangement joins TRBV4-2 to TRBJ1-6; D possibly corresponds to TRBD1 (6 bases). The CDR3 is 16 residues long. The V and J ends lost 0 bases and 9 bases respectively, with 15 bases between them. Germline values: CDR1 LGHNA, CDR2 YNFKEQ. The CDR3: CASSQDWQGKGSPLHF. As DNA, the CDR3 is TGTGCCAGCAGCCAAGATTGGCAGGGGAAAGGTTCACCCCTCCACTTT.